Following are 5 T cell receptor beta chains from one sample sequenced in a study of shared clonotypes between healthy human individuals. Data came from immunoSEQ multiplex PCR; TCRdb stores just in-frame clones and leaves some out. The sample has 2,100,000 or so clones, more than 90% seen once. Sequenced input: naive CD4+ T cells sorted from blood. Subset meaning: CD45RA+ positively selected. The receptors were gathered from a man younger than 35 in good health.

The chain joins TRBV2 to TRBJ1-1; tentatively, D is TRBD1 (6 bases). This CDR3 has 14 amino acids. Germline V gene sequence: CDR1 SNHLY, CDR2 FYNNEI. Trimming took off 8 bases at V and 8 bases at J, with 21 bases between the two ends. CDR3 sequence: CASLNSGHEKEAFF. Here the CDR3 DNA reads TGTGCCAGCCTGAATTCGGGACACGAAAAGGAAGCTTTCTTT.

The chain uses TRBV2 and TRBJ1-2; D might be TRBD1 (6 bases). The CDR3 sequence is 16 residues long. Germline-derived CDR1 and CDR2 are SNHLY and FYNNEI. Trimming removed 0 bases at V and 3 bases at J, with 14 bases between. CDR3: CASSEAQRGWYYGYTF. The CDR3 DNA is TGTGCCAGCAGTGAAGCGCAAAGGGGGTGGTACTATGGCTACACCTTC.

J is TRBJ2-7 and V is TRBV6-5, with D unresolved. There are 13 residues in the CDR3. CDR1 and CDR2 from the germline V gene are MNHEY and SVGAGI. Trimming pared 2 bases from V and 7 bases from J, leaving 12 bases between. Here the CDR3 DNA reads TGTGCCAGCAGTTACAGGCCAGGTAGGGAGCAGTACTTC. This sequence encodes CASSYRPGREQYF.

The chain links TRBV6-1 to TRBJ2-1; TRBD1 matches at 11 bases. Germline loops: CDR1 MNHNS, CDR2 SASEGT. Trimming took 1 base from V and 12 from J; bases not matched to a gene: 2. The CDR3 runs 13 residues. The DNA for the CDR3 is TGTGCCAGCAGTGAAGGGACAGGGGGCATGCAGTTCTTC. This gives the protein CASSEGTGGMQFF.

The V call is TRBV6-5, the J call TRBJ2-3; weak D call: TRBD2 (5 bases). Germline values: CDR1 MNHEY, CDR2 SVGAGI. This CDR3 is 15 amino acids long. Trimming shortened V by 8 bases and J by 0 bases, and 15 bases separated the two germline ends. As DNA, the CDR3 is TGTGCCAGCTCTTTAGAGGGCTCTAGCACAGATACGCAGTATTTT. Protein sequence: CASSLEGSSTDTQYF.